The subject of this entry is one TCR beta chain. This receptor's antigen is unknown. No base-level quality is on record; no much larger clone is a single base apart. These data belong to a study of vaccination and CD4 T cells after COVID-19 (dated by TCRdb to the early 2020s). For the study in its entirety: The convalescent cohort comprised six males and four females, including two Hispanic individuals, seven Caucasians, two Asians and one multiracial person. Each participant got two doses of either the Pfizer-BioNTech BNT162b2 vaccine (n=8) or the Moderna mRNA-1273 vaccine (n=2). Post-COVID blood samples were collected from convalescent patients a median of approximately 100 days after diagnosis, with a range of about 35 to 170 days. Post-vaccine blood samples were obtained a median of roughly 75 days after the second vaccine dose, with a range of roughly 14 to 241 days. The cultures were stimulated with overlapping spike peptide pools from SARS-CoV-2 and from the common cold coronaviruses HCoV-NL63, HCoV-OC43 and HCoV-229E. Control cultures used a CEFX viral epitope pool as positive control, an HIV-1 Nef peptide pool as negative control, or no peptide. The spike-specific CD4+ TCR repertoire was compared before and after mRNA vaccination in approximately ten COVID-19 convalescent patients and several infection-naive healthy vaccine recipients. Study-level results and caveats: In convalescent patients, a median around 83% of post-vaccine SARS-CoV-2-reactive clones were detected only after vaccination, and vaccine-specific priming was suggested by this finding. In convalescent patients, nearly all vaccine-specific clones (304 of 307) were found to be mono-reactive for SARS-CoV-2 spike rather than cross-reactive with common cold coronaviruses. An increase in the median number of SARS-CoV-2-reactive clonotypes from 20 to 25 after infection to 35 to 40 after vaccination was observed, but the change was not found to be significant. Only a relatively small number of convalescent patients were included in the study, and early timepoints following natural infection were not analyzed.

V gives up 1 base and J gives up 4 bases, and the segment between their germline ends measures 14 bases. From the cysteine up to the phenylalanine, the CDR3 has a length of 16 residues. The CDR3 DNA has 48 bases and is translated from base 1. The germline V gene encodes CDR1 LNHDA and CDR2 SQIVND (reference sequence). Read against the paper, the sample's treatment or condition label means: roughly 10-day PBMC culture with coronavirus spike peptide pools or control peptides (ViraFEST assay). The study used the ViraFEST assay, which expanded antigen-specific T cells with peptide pools and then identified expanded clonotypes by TCR sequencing. Healthy vaccine recipients had no prior SARS-CoV-2 infection, confirmed by negative nucleocapsid antibody tests before and after vaccination. Each well held about 2 million PBMCs cultured in IMDM containing roughly 5% human AB serum and 9 to 10 IU/ml IL-2, with 10 ug/ml peptide pools added. On days 3 and 7, half of the culture medium was replaced with fresh IL-2-containing medium. CD4+ T cells were isolated after roughly 9 days of culture through negative selection using the EasySep CD4+ T cell isolation kit. PBMCs were separated from whole blood using Ficoll-Paque Plus gradient centrifugation and then either used fresh or cryopreserved at -140C. Culture conditions were generally each tested in triplicate wells.

The library was built by means of PCR. DNA from cultured CD4+ T cells underwent TCR sequencing with the Oncomine TCR Beta short-read assay at the Johns Hopkins FTIC core. Genomic DNA was extracted from the cultured CD4+ T cells with the QIAamp micro DNA kit. Oncomine TCR Beta libraries from cultured CD4+ T cells were pooled with unique dual indexes and sequenced on an Illumina iSeq 100. Concerning the study's data processing: Non-productive sequences were removed, and CDR3s not starting with C, not ending with F or W, or shorter than 7 amino acids were discarded. The MANAFEST web application identified antigen-specific clonotypes by comparing peptide-stimulated wells against reference wells and other culture wells. For a clone to be called positive, the clone needed an FDR below 0.05, an odds ratio above 5, and a productive frequency above 0.1% in at least two of three replicate wells. Clonotypes that were significantly expanded in both SARS-CoV-2 spike wells and at least one common cold coronavirus spike condition were defined as cross-reactive. CDR3 homology was assessed with Levenshtein distances (stringdist) and unrooted phylogenetic trees (ape) in R version 3.6.1. The raw public reads went through TCRdb reprocessing: fastp at Q25, MiXCR clone calling, in-frame beta chains kept. Rows with a matching CDR3 protein are joined into one entry that keeps the most common DNA and genes. TCRdb, not the authors, supplied the V and J calls. This sample lists just over 20,000 distinct CDR3 sequences; less than 80% were detected once. The ten largest clones take up approximately 22% of the sample.

The V gene is TRBV19 and the J gene is TRBJ1-5, and TRBD1 may be the D gene, going by 5 matching bases. The sequencing used CD4+ T cells from blood, cultured in vitro, collected before SARS-CoV-2 vaccination. This TCR was recovered from a human donor who received a COVID-19 vaccine. The DNA sequence is given as TGTGCCAGTAGTATAGCCTCGTGGGGGGGTAATCAGCCCCAGCATTTT. It encodes CASSIASWGGNQPQHF.